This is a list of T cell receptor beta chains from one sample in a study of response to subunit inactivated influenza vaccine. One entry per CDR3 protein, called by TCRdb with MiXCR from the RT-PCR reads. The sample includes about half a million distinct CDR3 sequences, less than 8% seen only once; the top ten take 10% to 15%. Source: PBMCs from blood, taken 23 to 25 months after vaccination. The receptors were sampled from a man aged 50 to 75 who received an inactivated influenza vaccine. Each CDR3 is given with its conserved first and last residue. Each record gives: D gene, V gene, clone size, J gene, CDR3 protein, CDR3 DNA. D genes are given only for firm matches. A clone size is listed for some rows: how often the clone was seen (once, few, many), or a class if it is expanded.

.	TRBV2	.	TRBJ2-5	CASSELGGEETQYF	TGTGCCAGCAGTGAATTAGGCGGAGAAGAGACCCAGTACTTC
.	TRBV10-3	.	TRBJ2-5	CAISVVGQGTRETQYF	TGTGCCATCAGTGTCGTGGGGCAGGGGACGCGGGAGACCCAGTACTTC
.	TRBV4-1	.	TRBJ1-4	CASSQGRLRTTNEKLFF	TGCGCCAGCAGCCAAGGTCGCCTACGAACAACTAATGAAAAACTGTTTTTT
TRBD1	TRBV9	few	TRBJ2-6	CASSPQGVSGANVLTF	TGTGCCAGCAGCCCACAGGGGGTCTCTGGGGCCAACGTCCTGACTTTC
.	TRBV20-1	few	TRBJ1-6	CSARDQTPGMVGSPLHF	TGCAGTGCTAGGGACCAAACCCCCGGCATGGTTGGTTCACCCCTCCACTTT
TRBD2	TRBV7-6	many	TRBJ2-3	CASSLVGLAGEDTQYF	TGTGCCAGCAGCTTAGTGGGACTAGCGGGAGAAGATACGCAGTATTTT
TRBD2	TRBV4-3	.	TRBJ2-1	CASSQAGSGSNHEQFF	TGCGCCAGCAGCCAAGCGGGGAGCGGGAGTAATCATGAGCAGTTCTTC
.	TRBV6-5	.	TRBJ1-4	CASSYSGSRDEKLFF	TGTGCCAGCAGTTACAGTGGCAGTAGGGATGAAAAACTGTTTTTT
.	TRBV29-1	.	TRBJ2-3	CSASYGTYTDTQYF	TGCAGCGCCTCCTATGGGACTTACACAGATACGCAGTATTTT
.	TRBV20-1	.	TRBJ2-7	CSARDRRTSFDEQYF	TGCAGTGCTAGAGATCGCCGGACCTCCTTCGACGAGCAGTACTTC
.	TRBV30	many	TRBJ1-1	CAWSTDLRGGEGEAFF	TGTGCCTGGAGCACCGACCTTAGGGGGGGAGAGGGCGAAGCTTTCTTT
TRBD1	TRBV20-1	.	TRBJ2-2	CSAYRGPRTGELFF	TGCAGTGCTTACAGGGGGCCCAGGACCGGGGAGCTGTTTTTT
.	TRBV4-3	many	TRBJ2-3	CASSQDLGQRTTDTQYF	TGCGCCAGCAGCCAAGATCTAGGTCAGCGGACCACAGATACGCAGTATTTT
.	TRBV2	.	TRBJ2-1	CASSASGGNEQFF	TGTGCCAGCAGTGCAAGCGGAGGCAATGAGCAGTTCTTC
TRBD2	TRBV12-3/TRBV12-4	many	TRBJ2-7	CASSFGGGNYEQYF	TGTGCCAGCAGTTTCGGGGGAGGGAACTACGAGCAGTACTTC
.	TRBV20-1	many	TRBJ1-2	CSARDRDRGGYTF	TGCAGTGCTAGAGACAGGGACCGAGGGGGCTACACCTTC
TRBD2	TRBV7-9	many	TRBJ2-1	CASSPGTSGRGNEQFF	TGTGCCAGCAGCCCCGGGACTAGCGGGAGAGGTAATGAGCAGTTCTTC
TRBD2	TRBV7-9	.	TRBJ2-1	CASSGTIARGGNNEQFF	TGTGCCAGCAGCGGGACGATTGCGCGGGGGGGCAATAATGAGCAGTTCTTC
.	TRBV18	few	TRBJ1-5	CASSTPGKPQHF	TGTGCCAGCTCGACGCCTGGGAAGCCCCAGCATTTT
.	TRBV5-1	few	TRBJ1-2	CASSPTPQGYGYTF	TGCGCCAGCAGCCCCACCCCTCAGGGATATGGCTACACCTTC
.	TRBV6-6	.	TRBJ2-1	CASSYAAWNEQFF	TGTGCCAGCAGTTACGCTGCCTGGAATGAGCAGTTCTTC
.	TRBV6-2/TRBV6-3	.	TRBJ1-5	CASSRAGVGNQPQHF	TGTGCCAGCAGTCGAGCCGGGGTAGGCAATCAGCCCCAGCATTTT
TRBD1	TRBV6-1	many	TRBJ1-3	CASRRTGAGNTIYF	TGTGCCAGCAGGAGGACAGGGGCTGGAAACACCATATATTTT
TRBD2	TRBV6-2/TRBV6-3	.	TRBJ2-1	CASSYSIGLAGGSSYNEQFF	TGTGCCAGCAGTTACTCGATTGGCTTAGCGGGGGGAAGCTCCTACAATGAGCAGTTCTTC
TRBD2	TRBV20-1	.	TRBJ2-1	CSAPVTGLVNEQFF	TGCAGTGCCCCAGTCACGGGACTAGTCAATGAGCAGTTCTTC
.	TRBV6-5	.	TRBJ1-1	CASSRGGSAFF	TGTGCCAGCAGCCGCGGAGGCTCGGCTTTCTTT
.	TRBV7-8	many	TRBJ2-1	CASSSSVGGFTNEQFF	TGTGCCAGCAGCTCCAGTGTAGGGGGATTTACCAATGAGCAGTTCTTC
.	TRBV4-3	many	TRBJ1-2	CASSQESPGGNYGYTF	TGCGCCAGCAGCCAAGAATCCCCGGGGGGGAACTATGGCTACACCTTC
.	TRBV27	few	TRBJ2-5	CASSFWGPEIQETQYF	TGTGCCAGCAGTTTTTGGGGACCGGAGATTCAAGAGACCCAGTACTTC
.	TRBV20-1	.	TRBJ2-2	CSARSSNTGELFF	TGCAGTGCTAGATCTTCGAACACCGGGGAGCTGTTTTTT
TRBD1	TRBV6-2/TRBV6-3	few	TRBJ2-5	CASSATGAEETQYF	TGTGCCAGCAGCGCGACAGGGGCGGAAGAGACCCAGTACTTC
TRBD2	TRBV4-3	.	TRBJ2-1	CASSRRLAGGPGNEQFF	TGCGCCAGCAGCCGCAGACTAGCGGGAGGGCCGGGCAATGAGCAGTTCTTC
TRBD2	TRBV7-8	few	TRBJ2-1	CASSPGAGGGIYNEQFF	TGTGCCAGCAGCCCCGGGGCAGGCGGGGGGATTTACAATGAGCAGTTCTTC